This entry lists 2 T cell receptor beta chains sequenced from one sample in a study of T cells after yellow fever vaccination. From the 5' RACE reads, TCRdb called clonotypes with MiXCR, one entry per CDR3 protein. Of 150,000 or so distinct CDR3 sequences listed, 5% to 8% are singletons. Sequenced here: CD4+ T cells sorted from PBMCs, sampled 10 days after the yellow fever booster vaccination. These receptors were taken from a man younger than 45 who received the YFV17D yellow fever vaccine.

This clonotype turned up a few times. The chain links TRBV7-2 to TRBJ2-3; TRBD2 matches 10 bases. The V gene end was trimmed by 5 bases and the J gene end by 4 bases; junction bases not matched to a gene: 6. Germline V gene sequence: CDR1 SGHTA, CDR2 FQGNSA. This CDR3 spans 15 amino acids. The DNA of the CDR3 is TGTGCCAGCAGCCCCGGGACTAGCGTCGCAGATACGCAGTATTTT. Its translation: CASSPGTSVADTQYF.

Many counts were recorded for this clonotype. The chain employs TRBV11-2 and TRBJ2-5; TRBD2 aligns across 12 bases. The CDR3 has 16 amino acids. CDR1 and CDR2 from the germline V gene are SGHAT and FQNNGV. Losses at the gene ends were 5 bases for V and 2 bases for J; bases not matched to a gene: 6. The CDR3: CASSLATSGSQETQYF. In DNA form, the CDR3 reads TGTGCCAGCAGCCTAGCGACTAGCGGGAGTCAAGAGACCCAGTACTTC.